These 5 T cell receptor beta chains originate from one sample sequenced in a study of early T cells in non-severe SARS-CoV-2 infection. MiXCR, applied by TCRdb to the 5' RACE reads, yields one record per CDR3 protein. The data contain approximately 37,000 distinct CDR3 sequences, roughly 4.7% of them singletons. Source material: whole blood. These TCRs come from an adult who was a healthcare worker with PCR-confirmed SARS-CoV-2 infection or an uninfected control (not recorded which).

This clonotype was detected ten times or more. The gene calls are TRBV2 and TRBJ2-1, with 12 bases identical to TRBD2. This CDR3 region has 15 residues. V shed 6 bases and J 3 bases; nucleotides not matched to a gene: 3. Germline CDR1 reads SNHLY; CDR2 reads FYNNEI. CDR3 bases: TGTGCCAGCAGAGTACTAGCGGGGGGCTACAATGAGCAGTTCTTC. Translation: CASRVLAGGYNEQFF.

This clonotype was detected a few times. The CDR3 nucleotides are TGTGCCAGCAGCCCAGGGGGAGGGTCTCGCTACGAGCAGTACTTC. This codes for CASSPGGGSRYEQYF. The V call is TRBV7-9, the J call TRBJ2-7, with D perhaps TRBD1 or TRBD2 (7 bases each). The CDR3 totals 15 residues. CDR1 and CDR2 from the germline V gene are SEHNR and FQNEAQ (reference sequence). V gave up 5 bases and J gave up 3 bases, with 17 bases separating them.

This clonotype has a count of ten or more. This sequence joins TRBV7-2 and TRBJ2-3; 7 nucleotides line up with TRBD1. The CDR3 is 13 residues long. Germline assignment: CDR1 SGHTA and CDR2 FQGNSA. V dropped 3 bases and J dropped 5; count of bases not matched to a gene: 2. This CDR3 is CASSFDREDTQYF. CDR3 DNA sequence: TGTGCCAGCAGCTTCGACAGGGAAGATACGCAGTATTTT.

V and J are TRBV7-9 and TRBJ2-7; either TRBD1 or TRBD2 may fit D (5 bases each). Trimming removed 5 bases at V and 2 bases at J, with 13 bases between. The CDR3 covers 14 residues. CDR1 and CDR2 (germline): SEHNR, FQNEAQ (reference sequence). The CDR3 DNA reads TGTGCCAGCAGCCCAGGTTGGGACCCCTACGAGCAGTACTTC. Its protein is CASSPGWDPYEQYF.

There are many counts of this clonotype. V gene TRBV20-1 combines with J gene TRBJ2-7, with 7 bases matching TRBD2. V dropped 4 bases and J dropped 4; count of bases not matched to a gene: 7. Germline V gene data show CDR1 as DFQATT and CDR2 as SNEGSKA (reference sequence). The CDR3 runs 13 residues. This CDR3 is CSAMLADKYEQYF. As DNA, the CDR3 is TGCAGTGCTATGCTAGCGGACAAATACGAGCAGTACTTC.